These T cell receptor beta chains were read from a single sample in a study of PD-1 blockade in classical Hodgkin lymphoma. Assay: immunoSEQ multiplex PCR; the TCRdb copy retains only in-frame clones and omits some. The data show over 60,000 clones, 65% to 75% seen once. The sample in question was peripheral blood mononuclear cells (PBMCs), obtained before the second cycle of nivolumab. The origin of the receptors is a human donor with classical Hodgkin lymphoma. The CDR3 runs from the conserved cysteine through the conserved F or W. A D gene is named only where the DNA matches it firmly. Not all rows give a size; the values are once, few, many and, for expanded clones, a class.

CDR3 length	D gene	V gene	J gene	clone size	CDR3 DNA	CDR3 protein
15	.	TRBV6-1	TRBJ2-2	.	TGTGCCAGCAAGATAGGTGACGGGAACACCGGGGAGCTGTTTTTT	CASKIGDGNTGELFF
14	.	TRBV19	TRBJ2-4	.	TGTGCCAGTAGTATAGATTCGGGCAAAAACATTCAGTACTTC	CASSIDSGKNIQYF
14	TRBD1	TRBV27	TRBJ2-2	.	TGTGCCAGCACCCGGGACAGCTACACCGGGGAGCTGTTTTTT	CASTRDSYTGELFF
14	TRBD1	TRBV28	TRBJ2-7	few	TGTGCCAGCAGCCGGCAGGGGGCCAACTACGAGCAGTACTTC	CASSRQGANYEQYF
13	.	TRBV5-1	TRBJ1-2	.	TGCGCCAGCAGAGCGGACACAATAACGGGCTACACCTTC	CASRADTITGYTF
13	.	TRBV5-4	TRBJ2-7	.	TGTGCCAGCAGCTTGAGGGATGGTTACGAGCAGTACTTC	CASSLRDGYEQYF
19	TRBD1	TRBV9	TRBJ1-4	.	TGTGCCAGCAGCCCGCGACCGGGACAGGATTCGGCGACTAATGAAAAACTGTTTTTT	CASSPRPGQDSATNEKLFF
16	TRBD1	TRBV28	TRBJ1-1	few	TGTGCCAGCAGTTCCCCGGACAGGGATTGGAACACTGAAGCTTTCTTT	CASSSPDRDWNTEAFF
14	.	TRBV28	TRBJ1-2	.	TGTGCCAGCAGCGGTGGGTTGGTGTTCTATGGCTACACCTTC	CASSGGLVFYGYTF
15	.	TRBV19	TRBJ1-1	once	TGTGCCAGTAGTATCCGACGGGGGGTGAACACTGAAGCTTTCTTT	CASSIRRGVNTEAFF
18	TRBD2	TRBV28	TRBJ2-5	.	TGTGCCAGCAGTGTGCCGGGACTAGCGGGGGGCGATATGAAGACCCAGTACTTC	CASSVPGLAGGDMKTQYF
14	.	TRBV9	TRBJ2-1	.	TGTGCCAGCGGACACAGGGAGGGGCCGAATGAGCAGTTCTTC	CASGHREGPNEQFF
16	.	TRBV5-1	TRBJ2-3	.	TGCGCCAGCAGCTATAAGGTAAGGGTAAGCACAGATACGCAGTATTTT	CASSYKVRVSTDTQYF
17	TRBD1	TRBV28	TRBJ2-6	.	TGTGCCAGCAGTTCCGGGACAGGACTCTCTGGGGCCAACGTCCTGACTTTC	CASSSGTGLSGANVLTF
15	.	TRBV4-1	TRBJ1-4	.	TGCGCCAGCAGCCAAGAGATAGGGGTTGGAGGACGACTGTTTTTT	CASSQEIGVGGRLFF
16	TRBD2	TRBV7-3	TRBJ2-1	.	TGTGCCAGCAGCTCACTAGCGGGAGGGACCTACAATGAGCAGTTCTTC	CASSSLAGGTYNEQFF
12	.	TRBV25-1	TRBJ1-4	.	TGTGCCAGCAGTACGGTCGTTGGGGAACTGTTTTTT	CASSTVVGELFF
15	TRBD2	TRBV7-3	TRBJ2-7	.	TGTGCCAGCAGCTTATTCGCTAGGGGAGGGAACGAGCAGTACTTC	CASSLFARGGNEQYF
16	.	TRBV4-1	TRBJ1-5	.	TGCGCCAGCAGCCAAGAAACGGCTTTACGCAATCAGCCCCAGCATTTT	CASSQETALRNQPQHF
15	.	TRBV9	TRBJ2-2	.	TGTGCCAGCAGCGAAGACAACGCGAACACCGGGGAGCTGTTTTTT	CASSEDNANTGELFF
14	TRBD1	TRBV7-6	TRBJ1-1	.	TGTGCCAGCAGCTTAGGACAGGGGCTGGGTGAAGCTTTCTTT	CASSLGQGLGEAFF
17	.	TRBV4-2	TRBJ1-2	few	TGTGCCAGCAGCCAACCGACCGGGACACTAGCTAACTATGGCTACACCTTC	CASSQPTGTLANYGYTF
15	.	TRBV10-3	TRBJ2-2	.	TGTGCCATCAGTGTAGGAGACTCGTACACCGGGGAGCTGTTTTTT	CAISVGDSYTGELFF
17	TRBD2	TRBV11-2	TRBJ2-2	few	TGTGCCAGCAGCCTCCCCGGACTAGCGGGGATTACAGGGGAGCTGTTTTTT	CASSLPGLAGITGELFF
15	.	TRBV25-1	TRBJ2-5	.	TGTGCCAGCACTCCCTTGGGGGATATCGAAGAGACCCAGTACTTC	CASTPLGDIEETQYF
15	TRBD1	TRBV10-3	TRBJ2-1	.	TGTGCCATCACGGATATTGGACAGGGGAGGGATGAGCAGTTCTTC	CAITDIGQGRDEQFF
11	.	TRBV30	TRBJ2-1	.	TGTGCCTGGACCATTAGCAATGAGCAGTTCTTC	CAWTISNEQFF
15	.	TRBV5-6	TRBJ1-1	.	TGTGCCAGCAGCTTGGGACTGACAGTGAACACTGAAGCTTTCTTT	CASSLGLTVNTEAFF
15	.	TRBV5-1	TRBJ2-5	many	TGCGCCAGCAGCTTGGCCGGTATACCCCAAGAGACCCAGTACTTC	CASSLAGIPQETQYF
14	TRBD2	TRBV7-9	TRBJ2-2	.	TGTGCCAGCAGCTCTAGCGGGAGCACCGGGGAGCTGTTTTTT	CASSSSGSTGELFF
13	.	TRBV5-6	TRBJ1-2	.	TGTGCCAGCAGCTTGGGCCAGCCCTATGGCTACACCTTC	CASSLGQPYGYTF
13	.	TRBV27	TRBJ2-7	.	TGTGCCAGCAGTTGGGGAGCGGGCTACGAGCAGTACTTC	CASSWGAGYEQYF
13	.	TRBV5-6	TRBJ1-2	.	TGTGCCAGCAGCGACGTCGGGGACTGGGGCTACACCTTC	CASSDVGDWGYTF
14	.	TRBV19	TRBJ2-7	.	TGTGCCAGCTCTCGACAGGCTAGCTCCTACGAGCAGTACTTC	CASSRQASSYEQYF
15	.	TRBV27	TRBJ1-1	.	TGTGCCAGCAGAACACAGGGCACCATGAACACTGAAGCTTTCTTT	CASRTQGTMNTEAFF
16	TRBD1	TRBV9	TRBJ1-1	.	TGTGCCAGCAGCCCTAGGGGTGGGACAGGGAACACTGAAGCTTTCTTT	CASSPRGGTGNTEAFF
15	.	TRBV9	TRBJ2-1	.	TGTGCCAGCAGCCCCCGGCGGGCTCCAGGGGATGAGCAGTTCTTC	CASSPRRAPGDEQFF
14	TRBD1	TRBV7-6	TRBJ2-7	.	TGTGCCAGCAGCTTGGGGGACAGGGCCTACGAGCAGCACTTC	CASSLGDRAYEQHF
17	.	TRBV9	TRBJ2-1	.	TGTGCCAGCAGCCCCCCCGGGACGGCCAGTATCTACAATGAGCAGTTCTTC	CASSPPGTASIYNEQFF
14	.	TRBV5-1	TRBJ2-7	.	TGCGCCAGCAGCTCCGAACTTGGCTCCTACGAGCAGTACTTC	CASSSELGSYEQYF
17	TRBD2	TRBV5-1	TRBJ2-5	.	TGCGCCAGCAGCCACTACTTTACCCAGCGGGAGGTAGAGACCCAGTACTTC	CASSHYFTQREVETQYF
15	.	TRBV5-1	TRBJ1-1	.	TGCGCCAGCAGCTTGTATCAGGGAGTGGCCACTGAAGCTTTCTTT	CASSLYQGVATEAFF
13	.	TRBV7-2	TRBJ2-7	.	TGTGCCAGCAGCCTGCCGGTCAAATACGAGCAGTACTTC	CASSLPVKYEQYF
15	.	TRBV6-5	TRBJ2-1	.	TGTGCCAGCAGCTATCTCGGTGGGGGAGGCAATGAGCAGTTCTTC	CASSYLGGGGNEQFF
14	.	TRBV5-1	TRBJ1-6	.	TGCGCCAGCAGCTTGTGGGGAATGGATTCACCCCTCCACTTT	CASSLWGMDSPLHF
16	.	TRBV11-3	TRBJ1-3	.	TGTGCCAGCAGCTTAGGACAGCTCTTCTCTGGAAACACCATATATTTT	CASSLGQLFSGNTIYF
14	TRBD2	TRBV7-9	TRBJ2-3	.	TGTGCCAGCAGCAGCGGGACGCACACAGATACGCAGTATTTT	CASSSGTHTDTQYF
17	TRBD1	TRBV18	TRBJ1-4	once	TGTGCCAGCTCACCCGTCTACAGACAGGGATCTAATGAAAAACTGTTTTTT	CASSPVYRQGSNEKLFF
17	TRBD2	TRBV5-1	TRBJ2-5	.	TGCGCCAGCGCCCGACGGACTAGCGGGAGGAATTCGTCGGAGCAGTACTTC	CASARRTSGRNSSEQYF
11	.	TRBV2	TRBJ1-2	.	TGTGCCAGCAGCTACAGCTATGGCTACACCTTC	CASSYSYGYTF
19	.	TRBV5-1	TRBJ1-6	.	TGCGCCAGCAGCCCCGCAAGGGACGGATCTAGCTCCTATAATTCACCCCTCCACTTT	CASSPARDGSSSYNSPLHF
13	TRBD1	TRBV28	TRBJ1-2	once	TGTGCCAGCAGTTTTCAGGGGGTCTATGGCTACACCTTC	CASSFQGVYGYTF
19	TRBD2	TRBV9	TRBJ2-1	many	TGTGCCAGCAGCGGCCCGGGACTAGCGGGAGGTGGCTCCTACAATGAGCAGTTCTTC	CASSGPGLAGGGSYNEQFF
15	.	TRBV15	TRBJ1-1	.	TGTGCCACCAGCAGGCGGGGGGGGGCGAACACTGAAGCTTTCTTT	CATSRRGGANTEAFF
14	.	TRBV9	TRBJ1-1	once	TGTGCCAGCAGCGCCGGGGGAGGGAACACTGAAGCTTTCTTT	CASSAGGGNTEAFF
13	.	TRBV7-2	TRBJ1-2	.	TGTGCCAGCAGTCACGGCAATAACTATGGCTACACCTTC	CASSHGNNYGYTF
14	TRBD1	TRBV19	TRBJ2-7	.	TGTGCCAGTAGTATCTCAGGGGGTTTCGACGAGCAGTACTTC	CASSISGGFDEQYF